The 8 T cell receptor beta chains below come from one sample, sequenced in a study of blood T cell repertoires in COVID-19. Measured with immunoSEQ multiplex PCR; TCRdb has only the in-frame clones, and not every one. This sample has some 120,000 clones, with about 85% found just once. Sequencing input: peripheral blood. Source of these receptors: a man in his forties with acute or convalescent COVID-19.

The chain employs TRBV4-1 and TRBJ2-2, with D possibly being TRBD1 (5 bases). Germline CDR1 and CDR2: MGHRA and YSYEKL. CDR3 length: 18 residues. V was trimmed by 1 base and J by 5 bases, leaving 20 bases between them. This chain's CDR3 is CASSQAVFWAGSTGELFF. DNA for the CDR3: TGCGCCAGCAGCCAAGCGGTCTTTTGGGCAGGGTCGACCGGGGAGCTGTTTTTT.

The V and J genes are TRBV7-9 and TRBJ1-2; 8 nucleotides align to TRBD1. Unmatched junction bases numbered 11, after V lost 5 bases and J lost 6 bases. The CDR3 has 15 amino acids. Germline CDR1 is SEHNR and CDR2 is FQNEAQ (reference sequence). This CDR3 is CASSERNRGANGYTF. The CDR3, as DNA: TGTGCCAGCAGCGAGAGGAACAGGGGGGCGAATGGCTACACCTTC.

The rearrangement links TRBV15 to TRBJ2-1; TRBD2 matches at 7 bases. With 0 bases clipped from V and 4 bases from J, the junction kept 12 bases outside the gene matches. This CDR3 spans 18 amino acids. Germline lookup yields CDR1 LNHNV and CDR2 YYDKDF (reference sequence). CDR3 region: CATSRDMASGGRYNEQFF. For the CDR3, the DNA is TGTGCCACCAGCAGAGATATGGCTAGCGGAGGCCGATACAATGAGCAGTTCTTC.

The chain uses TRBV19 and TRBJ2-1; TRBD1 matches at 9 bases. This CDR3 has 14 residues. Germline CDR1 reads LNHDA; CDR2 reads SQIVND (reference sequence). Germline trimming cut 5 bases from V and 7 bases from J; bases unmatched to any gene: 6. CDR3 sequence (DNA): TGTGCCAGTAGTCACGGACAGGGGATGAATGAGCAGTTCTTC. This sequence encodes CASSHGQGMNEQFF.

The rearrangement links TRBV5-1 to TRBJ2-5; 10 bases match TRBD2. Germline V gene lookup returns CDR1 SGHRS and CDR2 YFSETQ. Trimming at V came to 0 bases and at J to 0 bases, leaving 8 bases not matched to a gene. The CDR3 spans 18 residues. CDR3 residues: CASSLDRTSGPYQETQYF. CDR3 sequence (DNA): TGCGCCAGCAGCTTGGATAGGACTAGCGGCCCGTACCAAGAGACCCAGTACTTC.

This clone showed up just once. This chain connects TRBV6-5 to TRBJ2-5; 11 bases align to TRBD2. Per the germline V gene, CDR1 is MNHEY and CDR2 is SVGAGI. V shed 5 bases and J 5 bases; nucleotides not matched to a gene: 4. CDR3 length: 14 residues. CDR3 DNA: TGTGCCAGCAGTATCTTAGCGGGGGGGGAGACCCAGTACTTC. This codes for CASSILAGGETQYF.

The chain is built from TRBV2 and TRBJ1-4, with 8 bases lining up with TRBD1. The CDR3 has 14 residues. CDR1 SNHLY and CDR2 FYNNEI come from the germline V gene. The trim removed 9 bases at V and 3 bases at J, leaving 6 bases unmatched. CDR3: CARSPTGANEKLFF. DNA for the CDR3: TGTGCCAGATCCCCGACAGGGGCTAATGAAAAACTGTTTTTT.

The chain uses TRBV6-2 or TRBV6-3 and TRBJ1-1; D is perhaps TRBD1 (6 bases). V was clipped by 0 bases and J by 4 bases, with 15 bases between them. The V gene's germline CDR1 is MNHEY and CDR2 SVGEGT. CDR3 size: 16 residues. CDR3 in amino acids: CASSYSAPGVPTEAFF. CDR3 DNA: TGTGCCAGCAGTTACTCGGCGCCAGGGGTGCCCACTGAAGCTTTCTTT.